These T cell receptor beta chains were read from a single sample in a study of cytomegalovirus exposure and HLA in healthy donors. Some clones are missing from TCRdb's copy, which holds only in-frame ones; the method was immunoSEQ multiplex PCR. The repertoire consists of tens of thousands of clones, with about four fifths occurring once and the leading ten covering 9% to 14%. The sample taken for sequencing was PBMCs. The source is a woman between 18 and 30 years old in good health and CMV-seropositive. Each CDR3 is given with its conserved first and last residue. Each record gives: V gene, J gene, clone size, CDR3 protein. Rows may omit the clone size; those that give it use once, few, many or a size class.

TRBV7-2	TRBJ1-5	-	CASSLHGSNQPQHF
TRBV5-1	TRBJ1-4	-	CASSMGQGANEKLFF
TRBV7-9	TRBJ1-5	-	CASSSGQGDSNQPQHF
TRBV28	TRBJ1-2	-	CASSPLSEGDYGYTF
TRBV28	TRBJ2-2	once	CASSPLGQGVTGELFF
TRBV5-1	TRBJ2-1	-	CASSLNRDPYNEQFF
TRBV11-2	TRBJ1-3	-	CASSSHSSGNTIYF
TRBV4-2	TRBJ2-3	-	CASSQAGLGTDTQYF
TRBV9	TRBJ1-6	-	CASSVGPVGSPLHF
TRBV5-6	TRBJ1-3	-	CASSPAGGAGNTIYF
TRBV11-2	TRBJ2-3	-	CASSLLAGAHTQYF
TRBV6-5	TRBJ1-3	-	CASSPDRVRNTIYF
TRBV7-3	TRBJ1-1	-	CASSSNPRGGTEAFF
TRBV27	TRBJ2-1	-	CASSRGEPGNEQFF
TRBV5-4	TRBJ2-3	-	CASTLFATDTQYF
TRBV7-6	TRBJ1-2	-	CASSPGQGAGDYGYTF
TRBV10-2	TRBJ1-5	-	CASSESRRRPQHF
TRBV19	TRBJ1-5	-	CASSIVYSNQPQHF
TRBV4-2	TRBJ1-1	-	CASSQTGTANTEAFF
TRBV2	TRBJ1-5	-	CASSDNRIGYSNQPQHF
TRBV7-2	TRBJ2-3	-	CASSLGRDTQYF
TRBV11-2	TRBJ1-2	-	CASSLVEDRAITF
TRBV15	TRBJ1-5	few	CATSRDLSGSQPQHF
TRBV6-1	TRBJ1-3	-	CASSERLFSGNTIYF
TRBV6-5	TRBJ2-7	-	CASSYSRHYEQYF
TRBV6-1	TRBJ1-5	-	CASRYRVENQPQHF
TRBV10-3	TRBJ2-7	few	CAMGDDRGPSYEQYF
TRBV6-1	TRBJ2-3	-	CASSEQPGTDTQYF
TRBV6-5	TRBJ2-2	-	CASSYNLNTGELFF
TRBV6-1	TRBJ1-1	-	CASSEAPLTRTEAFF
TRBV18	TRBJ2-2	-	CASSPGGTNTGELFF
TRBV19	TRBJ1-5	-	CASSLAGQAFNQPQHF
TRBV6-1	TRBJ2-7	-	CASSERGYSYEQYF
TRBV7-9	TRBJ1-6	once	CASSLLTGYNSPLHF
TRBV9	TRBJ2-7	-	CASSVGAGDEQYF
TRBV27	TRBJ2-4	-	CASSPGRGRLGKNIQYF
TRBV28	TRBJ1-4	-	CASSLSLPGSNEKLFF
TRBV4-1	TRBJ1-3	once	CASSQDRGTGNTIYF
TRBV5-6	TRBJ1-4	-	CASSSGGGATNEKLFF
TRBV13	TRBJ1-1	-	CASSFVNTEAFF
TRBV7-9	TRBJ1-4	once	CALGGDSPAEKLFF
TRBV11-2	TRBJ2-7	-	CASSFDGGAGEQYF
TRBV4-1	TRBJ2-1	-	CASSLPGQGRNEQFF
TRBV7-7	TRBJ2-7	-	CASSPGRTGNEQYF
TRBV30	TRBJ2-3	-	CAWSVSTSVDTQYF
TRBV19	TRBJ2-1	-	CASSIRSRNEQFF